This T cell receptor (beta chain) was sequenced in a study of blood T cell dynamics during melanoma immunotherapy. Whole-study findings and limits: Unlike progressors, later disease-control patients had W3 repertoires gaining clonality or diversity.

Here immunoSEQ multiplex PCR was the method, and the copy in TCRdb shows in-frame clones only, minus some. Of more than 13,000 clones in the sample, 86% were seen once. Germline loops: CDR1 MDHEN, CDR2 SYDVKM. The CDR3 covers 14 residues. V was clipped by 5 bases and J by 4 bases; unmatched bases: 5. Time point here: week 3, after first cycle of checkpoint inhibitor. About this clone itself: As yet, its antigen is unknown.

This chain uses TRBV28 with TRBJ1-1; 9 positions match TRBD1. This clonotype was obtained from a human donor with melanoma. The sequencing used blood, collected from a patient treated with checkpoint blockade. The CDR3 spells CASSGTGRVTEAFF. CDR3 coding DNA: TGTGCCAGCAGTGGGACAGGGAGGGTCACTGAAGCTTTCTTT.